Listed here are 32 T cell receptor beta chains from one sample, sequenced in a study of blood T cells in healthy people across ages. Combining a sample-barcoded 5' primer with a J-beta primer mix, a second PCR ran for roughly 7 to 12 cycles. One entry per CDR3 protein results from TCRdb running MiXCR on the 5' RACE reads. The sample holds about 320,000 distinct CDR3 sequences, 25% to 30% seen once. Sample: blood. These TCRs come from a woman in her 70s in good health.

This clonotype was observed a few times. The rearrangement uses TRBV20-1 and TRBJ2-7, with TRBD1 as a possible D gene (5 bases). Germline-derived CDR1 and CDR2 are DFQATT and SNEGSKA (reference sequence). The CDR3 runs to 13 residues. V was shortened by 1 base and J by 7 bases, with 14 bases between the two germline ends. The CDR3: CSARVGRDGEQYF. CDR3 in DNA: TGCAGTGCTAGAGTGGGCAGGGATGGGGAGCAGTACTTC.

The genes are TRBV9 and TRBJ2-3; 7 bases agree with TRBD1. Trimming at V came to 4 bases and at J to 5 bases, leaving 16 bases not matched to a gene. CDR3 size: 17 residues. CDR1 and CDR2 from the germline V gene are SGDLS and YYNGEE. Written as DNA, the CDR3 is TGTGCCAGCAGCCAAACCGGGGACAGCGCTGTTGGAGATACGCAGTATTTT. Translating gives CASSQTGDSAVGDTQYF.

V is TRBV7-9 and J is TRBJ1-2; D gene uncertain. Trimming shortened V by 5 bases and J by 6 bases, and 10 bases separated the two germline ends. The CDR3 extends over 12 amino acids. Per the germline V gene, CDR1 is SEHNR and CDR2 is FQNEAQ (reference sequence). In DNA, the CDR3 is TGTGCCAGCAGCCGAGGGAACCATGGCTACACCTTC. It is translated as CASSRGNHGYTF.

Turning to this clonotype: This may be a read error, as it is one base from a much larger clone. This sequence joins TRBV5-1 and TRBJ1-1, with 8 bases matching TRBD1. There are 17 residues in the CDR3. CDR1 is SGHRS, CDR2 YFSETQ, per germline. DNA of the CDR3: TGCGCCGGCAGTCCAAGGGGGACAGGCCCGGGGTTGGCTGAAGCTTTCTTT. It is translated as CAGSPRGTGPGLAEAFF. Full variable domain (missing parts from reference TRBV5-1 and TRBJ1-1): KAGVTQTPRYLIKTRGQQVTLSCSPISGHRSVSWYQQTPGQGLQFLFEYFSETQRNKGNFPGRFSGRQFSNSRSEMNVSTLELGDSALYLCAGSPRGTGPGLAEAFFGQGTRLTVV.

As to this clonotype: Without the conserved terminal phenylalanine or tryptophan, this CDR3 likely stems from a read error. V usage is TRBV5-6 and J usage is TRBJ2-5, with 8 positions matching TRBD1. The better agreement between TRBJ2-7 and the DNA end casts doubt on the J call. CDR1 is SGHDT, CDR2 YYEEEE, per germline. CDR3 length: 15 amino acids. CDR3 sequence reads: CASSHRRTGKNEQYL. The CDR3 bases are TGTGCCAGCAGCCACCGAAGGACAGGGAAGAACGAGCAGTACCTC.

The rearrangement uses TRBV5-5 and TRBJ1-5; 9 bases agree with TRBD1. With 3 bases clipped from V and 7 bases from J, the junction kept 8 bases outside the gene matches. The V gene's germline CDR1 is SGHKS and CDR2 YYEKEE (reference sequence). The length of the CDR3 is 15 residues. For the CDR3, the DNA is TGTGCCAGCAGCTCTGGGGACAGGGTCACCCAGCCCCAGCATTTT. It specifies CASSSGDRVTQPQHF.

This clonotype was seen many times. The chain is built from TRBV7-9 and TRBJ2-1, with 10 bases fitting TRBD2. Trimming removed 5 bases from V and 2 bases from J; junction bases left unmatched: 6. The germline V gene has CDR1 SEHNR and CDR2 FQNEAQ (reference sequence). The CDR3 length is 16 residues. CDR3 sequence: CASSLKREGTYNEQFF. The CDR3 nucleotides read TGTGCCAGCAGCCTTAAGCGGGAGGGCACCTACAATGAGCAGTTCTTC. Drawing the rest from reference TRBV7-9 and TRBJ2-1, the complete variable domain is DTGVSQNPRHKITKRGQNVTFRCDPISEHNRLYWYRQTLGQGPEFLTYFQNEAQLEKSRLLSDRFSAERPKGSFSTLEIQRTEQGDSAMYLCASSLKREGTYNEQFFGPGTRLTVL.

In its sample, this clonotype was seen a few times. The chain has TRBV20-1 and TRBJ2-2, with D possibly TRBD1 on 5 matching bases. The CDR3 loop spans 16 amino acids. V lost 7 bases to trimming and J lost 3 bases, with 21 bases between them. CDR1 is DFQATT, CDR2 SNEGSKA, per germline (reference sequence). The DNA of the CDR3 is TGCAGTGTCCACCGCCAGGGTCTCGGTTACACCGGGGAGCTGTTTTTT. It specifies CSVHRQGLGYTGELFF.

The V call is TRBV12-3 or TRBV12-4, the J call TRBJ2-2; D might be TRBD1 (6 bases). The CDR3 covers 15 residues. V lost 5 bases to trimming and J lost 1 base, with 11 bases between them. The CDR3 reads CASSLDRMNTGELFF. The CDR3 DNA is TGTGCCAGCAGTCTCGACAGGATGAACACCGGGGAGCTGTTTTTT.

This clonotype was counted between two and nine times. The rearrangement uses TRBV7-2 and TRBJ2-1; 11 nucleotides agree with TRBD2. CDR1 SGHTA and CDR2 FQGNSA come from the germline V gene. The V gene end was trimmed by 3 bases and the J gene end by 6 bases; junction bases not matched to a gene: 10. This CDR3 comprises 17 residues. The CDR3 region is CASSFYAGTSGVNEQFF. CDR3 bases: TGTGCCAGCAGCTTTTACGCCGGGACTAGCGGAGTCAATGAGCAGTTCTTC.

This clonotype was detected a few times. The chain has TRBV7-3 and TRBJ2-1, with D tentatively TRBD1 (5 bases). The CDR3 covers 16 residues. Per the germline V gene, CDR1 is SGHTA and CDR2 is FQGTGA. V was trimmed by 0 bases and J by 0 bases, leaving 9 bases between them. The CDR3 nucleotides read TGTGCCAGCAGCTTAACGCCCAGGGCCTCCTACAATGAGCAGTTCTTC. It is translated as CASSLTPRASYNEQFF.

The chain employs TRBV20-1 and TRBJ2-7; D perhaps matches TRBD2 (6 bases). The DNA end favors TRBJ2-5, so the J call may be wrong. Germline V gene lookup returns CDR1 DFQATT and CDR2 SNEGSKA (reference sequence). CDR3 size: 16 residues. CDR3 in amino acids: CSARPAQRDYQETQYF. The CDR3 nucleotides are TGCAGTGCTAGACCGGCCCAACGGGACTACCAAGAGACCCAGTACTTC.

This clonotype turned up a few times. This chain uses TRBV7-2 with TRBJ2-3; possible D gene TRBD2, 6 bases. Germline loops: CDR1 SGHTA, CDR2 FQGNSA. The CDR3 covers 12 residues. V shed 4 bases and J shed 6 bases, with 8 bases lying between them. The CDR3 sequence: CASSSGLDTQYF. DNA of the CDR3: TGTGCCAGCAGCTCGGGACTTGATACGCAGTATTTT.

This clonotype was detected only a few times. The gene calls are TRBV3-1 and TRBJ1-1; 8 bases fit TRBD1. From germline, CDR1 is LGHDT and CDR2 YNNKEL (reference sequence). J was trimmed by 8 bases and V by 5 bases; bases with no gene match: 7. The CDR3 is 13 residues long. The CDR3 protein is CASSYGQGPEAFF. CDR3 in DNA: TGTGCCAGCAGCTACGGACAGGGCCCGGAAGCTTTCTTT. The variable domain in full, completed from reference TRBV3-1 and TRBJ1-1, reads DTAVSQTPKYLVTQMGNDKSIKCEQNLGHDTMYWYKQDSKKFLKIMFSYNNKELIINETVPNRFSPKSPDKAHLNLHINSLELGDSAVYFCASSYGQGPEAFFGQGTRLTVV.

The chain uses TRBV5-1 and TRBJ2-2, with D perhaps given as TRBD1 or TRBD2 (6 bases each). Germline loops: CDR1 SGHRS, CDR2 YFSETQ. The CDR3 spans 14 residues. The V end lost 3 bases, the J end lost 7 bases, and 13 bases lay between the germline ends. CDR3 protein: CASSSLGGGGELFF. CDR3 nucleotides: TGCGCCAGCAGCTCTCTAGGAGGGGGCGGGGAGCTGTTTTTT. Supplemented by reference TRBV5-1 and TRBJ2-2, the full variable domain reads KAGVTQTPRYLIKTRGQQVTLSCSPISGHRSVSWYQQTPGQGLQFLFEYFSETQRNKGNFPGRFSGRQFSNSRSEMNVSTLELGDSALYLCASSSLGGGGELFFGEGSRLTVL.

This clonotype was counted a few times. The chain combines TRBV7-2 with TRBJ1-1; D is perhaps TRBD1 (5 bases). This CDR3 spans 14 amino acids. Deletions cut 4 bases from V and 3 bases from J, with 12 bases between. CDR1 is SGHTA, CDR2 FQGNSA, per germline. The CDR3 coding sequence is TGTGCCAGCAGCTGGCTCACGGGGGACACTGAAGCTTTCTTT. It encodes CASSWLTGDTEAFF.

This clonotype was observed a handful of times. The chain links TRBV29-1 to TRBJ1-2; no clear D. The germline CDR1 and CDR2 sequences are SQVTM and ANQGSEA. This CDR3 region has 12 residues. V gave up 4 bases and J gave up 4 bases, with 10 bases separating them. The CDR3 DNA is TGCAGCGTTGTCGTCCCTCCCTATGGCTACACCTTC. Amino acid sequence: CSVVVPPYGYTF.

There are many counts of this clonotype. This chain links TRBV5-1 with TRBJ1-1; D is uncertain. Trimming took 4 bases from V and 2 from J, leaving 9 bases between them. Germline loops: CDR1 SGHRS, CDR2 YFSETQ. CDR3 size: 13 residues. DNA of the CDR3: TGCGCCAGCAGCGCGATGGAAAACACTGAAGCTTTCTTT. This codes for CASSAMENTEAFF.

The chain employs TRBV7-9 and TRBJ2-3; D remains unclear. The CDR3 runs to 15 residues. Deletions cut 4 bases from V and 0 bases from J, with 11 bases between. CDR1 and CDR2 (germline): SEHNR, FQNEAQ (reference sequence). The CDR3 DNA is TGTGCCAGCAGCTCAGCTCCGACTAGCACAGATACGCAGTATTTT. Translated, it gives CASSSAPTSTDTQYF.

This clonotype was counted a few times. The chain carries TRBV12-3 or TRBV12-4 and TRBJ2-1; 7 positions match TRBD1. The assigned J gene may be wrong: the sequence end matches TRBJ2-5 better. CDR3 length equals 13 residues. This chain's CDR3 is CASSPTGDETQYF. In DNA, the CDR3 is TGTGCCAGCAGCCCCACAGGGGACGAGACCCAGTACTTC.

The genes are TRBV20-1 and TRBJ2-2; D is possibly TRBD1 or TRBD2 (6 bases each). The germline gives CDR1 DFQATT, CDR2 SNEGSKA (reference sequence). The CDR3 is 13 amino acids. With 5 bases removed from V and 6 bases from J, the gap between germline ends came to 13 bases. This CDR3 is CSAGGKGAGELFF. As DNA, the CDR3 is TGCAGTGCTGGGGGGAAGGGGGCCGGGGAGCTGTTTTTT.

CDR3 loop: CASRVTGSYEQYF. DNA of the CDR3: TGCGCCAGCCGAGTCACAGGGTCCTACGAGCAGTACTTC. The rearrangement uses TRBV5-1 and TRBJ2-7, with D perhaps matching TRBD1 (6 bases). Germline V CDR1 and CDR2: SGHRS, YFSETQ. There are 13 residues in the CDR3. V dropped 7 bases and J dropped 1 base, with 12 bases sitting between them.

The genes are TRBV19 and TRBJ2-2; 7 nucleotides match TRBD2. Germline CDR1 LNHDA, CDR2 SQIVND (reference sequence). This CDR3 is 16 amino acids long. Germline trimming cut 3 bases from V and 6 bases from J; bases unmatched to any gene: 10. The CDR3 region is CASSMPGAAGAGELFF. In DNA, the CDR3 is TGTGCCAGTAGTATGCCCGGAGCGGCGGGAGCCGGGGAGCTGTTTTTT.

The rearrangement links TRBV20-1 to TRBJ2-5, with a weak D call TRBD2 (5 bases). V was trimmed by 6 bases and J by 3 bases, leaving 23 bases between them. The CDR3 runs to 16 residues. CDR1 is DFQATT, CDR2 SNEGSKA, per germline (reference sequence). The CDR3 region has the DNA TGCAGTGCATGGGAGCGGTTTAGATGTTGTGAAGAGACCCAGTACTTC. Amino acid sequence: CSAWERFRCCEETQYF.

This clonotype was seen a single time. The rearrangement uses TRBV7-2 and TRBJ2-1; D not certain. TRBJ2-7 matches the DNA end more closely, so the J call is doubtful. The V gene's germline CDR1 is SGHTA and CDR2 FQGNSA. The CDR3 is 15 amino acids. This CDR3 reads CASSQGSLLRNEQYF. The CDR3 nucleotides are TGTGCCAGCAGCCAAGGGTCACTCTTGCGCAACGAGCAGTACTTC.

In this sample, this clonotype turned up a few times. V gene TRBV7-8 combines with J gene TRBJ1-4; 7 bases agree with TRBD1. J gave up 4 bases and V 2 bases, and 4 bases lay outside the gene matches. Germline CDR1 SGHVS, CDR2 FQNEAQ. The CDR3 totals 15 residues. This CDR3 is CASSLTGQLNEKLFF. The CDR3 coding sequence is TGTGCCAGCAGCTTAACGGGACAGCTTAATGAAAAACTGTTTTTT.

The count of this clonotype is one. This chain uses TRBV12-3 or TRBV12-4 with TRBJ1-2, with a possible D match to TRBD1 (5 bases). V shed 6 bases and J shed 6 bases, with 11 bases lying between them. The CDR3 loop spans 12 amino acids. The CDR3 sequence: CASRQGTNGYTF. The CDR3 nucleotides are TGTGCCAGCAGGCAGGGAACTAATGGCTACACCTTC.

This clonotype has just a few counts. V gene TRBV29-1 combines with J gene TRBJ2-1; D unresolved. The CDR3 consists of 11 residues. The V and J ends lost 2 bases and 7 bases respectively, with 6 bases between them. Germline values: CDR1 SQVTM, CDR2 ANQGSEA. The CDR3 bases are TGCAGCGTTGAAAAGGCTAATGAGCAGTTCTTC. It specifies CSVEKANEQFF.

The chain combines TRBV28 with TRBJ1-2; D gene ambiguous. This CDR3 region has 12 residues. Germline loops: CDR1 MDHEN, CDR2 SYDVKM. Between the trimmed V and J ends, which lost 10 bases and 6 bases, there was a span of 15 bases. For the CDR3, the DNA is TGTGCCATTAGGACCCTTGAAGATGGCTACACCTTC. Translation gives CAIRTLEDGYTF.

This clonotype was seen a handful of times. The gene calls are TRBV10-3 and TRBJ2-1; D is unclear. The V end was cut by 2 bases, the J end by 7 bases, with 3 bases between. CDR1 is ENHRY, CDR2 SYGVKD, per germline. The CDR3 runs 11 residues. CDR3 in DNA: TGTGCCATCAGTGAGGATAATGAGCAGTTCTTC. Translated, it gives CAISEDNEQFF.

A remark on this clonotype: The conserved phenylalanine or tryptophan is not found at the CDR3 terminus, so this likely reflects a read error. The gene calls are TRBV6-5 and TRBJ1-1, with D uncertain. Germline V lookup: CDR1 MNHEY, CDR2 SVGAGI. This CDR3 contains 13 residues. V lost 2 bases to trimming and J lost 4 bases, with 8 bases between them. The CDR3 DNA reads TGTGCCAGCAGTTACAGGGTAGGCACTGAAGCTTTCCTT. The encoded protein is CASSYRVGTEAFL.

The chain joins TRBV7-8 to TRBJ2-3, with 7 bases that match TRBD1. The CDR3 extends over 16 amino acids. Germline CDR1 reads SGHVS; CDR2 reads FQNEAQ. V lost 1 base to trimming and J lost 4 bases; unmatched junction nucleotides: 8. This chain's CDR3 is CASSLVDRLLPDTQYF. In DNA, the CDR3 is TGTGCCAGCAGCTTAGTGGACAGGCTCCTGCCAGATACGCAGTATTTT.